Listed below are T cell receptor beta chains from one sample, sequenced in a study of Ad26.COV2.S vaccination and SARS-CoV-2 variants. Sequencing used immunoSEQ multiplex PCR; TCRdb keeps in-frame clones, though not all of them. The sample lists approximately 420,000 clones, 85% to 90% occurring once. The starting material was peripheral blood, obtained in a trial of Ad26.COV2.S vaccine versus placebo. The receptors here all came from a person aged 18 to 59 who received the Ad26.COV2.S COVID-19 vaccine or a placebo. CDR3s include the opening cysteine and the closing phenylalanine or tryptophan. The order of the fields is J gene, V gene, clone size, CDR3 length, D gene, CDR3 protein, CDR3 DNA. A D gene is named only where the DNA matches it firmly. Rows give clone size only sometimes, using once, few, many, or a class for an expanded clone.

>TRBJ2-1|TRBV4-2|.|15|.
CASSQGDSPAYEQFF
TGTGCCAGCAGCCAAGGGGACTCTCCGGCCTATGAGCAGTTCTTC
>TRBJ2-2|TRBV27|few|12|.
CASSMTAGELFF
TGTGCCAGCAGTATGACAGCCGGGGAGCTGTTTTTT
>TRBJ2-5|TRBV28|.|13|TRBD1
CATRDRGRETQYF
TGTGCCACCCGAGACAGGGGGCGAGAGACCCAGTACTTC
>TRBJ1-1|TRBV7-2|once|12|.
CASSFRAVGTFF
TGTGCCAGCAGCTTTCGGGCCGTTGGGACTTTCTTT
>TRBJ2-5|TRBV24-1|.|16|.
CATSEARGQMKETQYF
TGTGCCACCAGTGAGGCCCGGGGCCAGATGAAAGAGACCCAGTACTTC
>TRBJ2-6|TRBV9|.|20|TRBD1
CASSASVGTGDHSGANVLTF
TGTGCCAGCAGCGCTTCGGTAGGGACAGGGGACCACTCTGGGGCCAACGTCCTGACTTTC
>TRBJ1-5|TRBV28|.|15|.
CASGTLQGDNQPQHF
TGTGCCAGCGGTACTTTACAGGGTGACAATCAGCCCCAGCATTTT
>TRBJ2-7|TRBV19|.|16|.
CASSIVWTQERYEQYF
TGTGCCAGTAGTATTGTATGGACACAAGAGCGCTACGAGCAGTACTTC
>TRBJ2-7|TRBV2|.|12|.
CASSDPAGWLYF
TGTGCCAGCAGTGATCCGGCAGGGTGGTTGTACTTC
>TRBJ2-3|TRBV10-2|.|13|TRBD2
CASTGGAADTQYF
TGCGCCAGCACCGGGGGGGCCGCAGATACGCAGTATTTT
>TRBJ2-2|TRBV5-1|.|14|.
CASSLLSWAGELFF
TGCGCCAGCAGCTTGTTATCATGGGCCGGGGAGCTGTTTTTT
>TRBJ2-2|TRBV7-3|.|18|.
CASSSSPGHLGGSGELFF
TGTGCCAGCAGCTCCTCACCGGGACACTTAGGTGGCTCCGGGGAGCTGTTTTTT
>TRBJ2-3|TRBV9|.|15|.
CASSVAGLAGDTQYF
TGTGCCAGCAGCGTAGCGGGTCTAGCAGGAGATACGCAGTATTTT
>TRBJ2-5|TRBV10-3|once|15|.
CAISEAGGYQETQYF
TGTGCCATCAGTGAGGCAGGGGGGTATCAAGAGACCCAGTACTTC
>TRBJ2-1|TRBV5-1|.|15|.
CASSLGHYSYNEQFF
TGCGCCAGCAGCTTGGGCCATTACTCCTACAATGAGCAGTTCTTC
>TRBJ1-1|TRBV6-6|.|15|.
CASRFPGDMNTEAFF
TGTGCCAGCAGATTCCCGGGGGACATGAACACTGAAGCTTTCTTT
>TRBJ1-2|TRBV4-2|few|15|.
CASSQEAAPNYGYTF
TGTGCCAGCAGCCAAGAGGCTGCTCCTAACTATGGCTACACCTTC